What follows are 25 T cell receptor beta chains derived from one specimen sequenced in a study of blood T cell repertoires in COVID-19. TCRdb's table, derived via immunoSEQ multiplex PCR, lists solely in-frame clones and lacks some. The sample lists about 190,000 clones, roughly 80% occurring once. What was sequenced was peripheral blood. Source of these receptors: a human donor in a cohort sampled during active COVID-19.

V is TRBV30 and J is TRBJ2-5, with 7 bases fitting TRBD1. The CDR3 consists of 14 residues. Germline loops: CDR1 GTSNPN, CDR2 SVGIG (reference sequence). V was pared by 4 bases and J by 1 base, with 6 bases of the junction left unmatched. CDR3 DNA: TGTGCCTGGACCCCGACAGGGTCCCAAGAGACCCAGTACTTC. Its protein is CAWTPTGSQETQYF.

This sequence joins TRBV18 and TRBJ1-4; TRBD1 is a possible D gene (6 bases). Germline CDR1 KGHSH, CDR2 LQKENI. This CDR3 has 14 residues. V dropped 3 bases and J dropped 2 bases, with 7 bases sitting between them. The CDR3 DNA reads as TGTGCCAGCTCACCGCAGGGGACTAATGAAAAACTGTTTTTT. The encoded protein is CASSPQGTNEKLFF.

V gene TRBV29-1 combines with J gene TRBJ1-2; D is possibly TRBD1 (6 bases). The V and J ends lost 1 base and 4 bases respectively, with 13 bases between them. There are 14 residues in the CDR3. CDR1 and CDR2 (germline): SQVTM, ANQGSEA. The CDR3 sequence: CSVEAPGHLYGYTF. As DNA, the CDR3 is TGCAGCGTTGAAGCCCCGGGACATCTCTATGGCTACACCTTC.

This chain uses TRBV19 with TRBJ1-2, with D hard to call. Germline loops: CDR1 LNHDA, CDR2 SQIVND (reference sequence). The CDR3 has 16 residues. Deletions cut 9 bases from V and 0 bases from J, with 20 bases between. The CDR3 protein is CASTMPRRFANYGYTF. The CDR3 DNA follows: TGTGCCAGCACAATGCCCCGGAGATTCGCTAACTATGGCTACACCTTC.

The chain carries TRBV29-1 and TRBJ2-7; D remains ambiguous. This CDR3 comprises 14 residues. Trimming shortened V by 6 bases and J by 6 bases, and 21 bases separated the two germline ends. Germline CDR1 reads SQVTM; CDR2 reads ANQGSEA. This CDR3 is CSVPGSGLRGEQYF. The CDR3 nucleotides are TGCAGCGTCCCCGGGTCTGGGTTGCGCGGCGAGCAGTACTTC.

J is TRBJ2-6 and V is TRBV19, with D perhaps TRBD2 (6 bases). The germline V gene has CDR1 LNHDA and CDR2 SQIVND (reference sequence). V was shortened by 7 bases and J by 2 bases, with 21 bases between the two germline ends. The CDR3 is 18 amino acids. The CDR3 sequence is CASMGPGMGGPGANVLTF. The CDR3 DNA is TGTGCCAGTATGGGGCCCGGGATGGGAGGTCCTGGGGCCAACGTCCTGACTTTC.

The chain combines TRBV2 with TRBJ2-3, with 11 bases lining up with TRBD2. CDR1 and CDR2 from the germline V gene are SNHLY and FYNNEI. CDR3 length: 15 residues. Germline trimming cut 5 bases from V and 9 bases from J; bases unmatched to any gene: 10. The DNA for the CDR3 is TGTGCCAGCAGTAAACTAGCGGGGGAGGCAGGGACGCAGTATTTT. It is translated as CASSKLAGEAGTQYF.

The genes are TRBV5-5 and TRBJ2-5; 10 bases line up with TRBD2. Per germline, CDR1 SGHKS and CDR2 YYEKEE (reference sequence). There are 16 residues in the CDR3. The ends lost 4 bases at V and 5 bases at J; junction bases unmatched: 11. The CDR3 nucleotides read TGTGCCAGCAGCCTAAAACTAGCGGGGAACCTGGAGACCCAGTACTTC. It specifies CASSLKLAGNLETQYF.

The J gene is TRBJ2-3, the V gene TRBV24-1; 10 bases are shared with TRBD2. Germline V gives CDR1 KGHDR, CDR2 SFDVKD. The CDR3 length is 16 residues. The junction had 3 bases not matched to a gene; V was cut back by 3 bases and J by 1 base. CDR3 sequence: CATSDPTSGGTDTQYF. The CDR3 nucleotides read TGTGCCACCAGTGATCCTACTAGCGGGGGCACAGATACGCAGTATTTT.

The chain joins TRBV9 to TRBJ2-3; D not certain. This CDR3 has 15 amino acids. Germline V gene sequence: CDR1 SGDLS, CDR2 YYNGEE. V was shortened by 3 bases and J by 6 bases, with 17 bases between the two germline ends. The CDR3 DNA reads TGTGCCAGCAGCGACGTCGGGTCCCGCCCTGATACGCAGTATTTT. Residues: CASSDVGSRPDTQYF.

The V and J genes are TRBV9 and TRBJ1-6; the D is unclear. The CDR3 spans 12 residues. Germline lookup yields CDR1 SGDLS and CDR2 YYNGEE. V lost 3 bases to trimming and J lost 9 bases, with 7 bases between them. The CDR3 sequence is CASSAESSPLHF. CDR3 nucleotide sequence: TGTGCCAGCAGCGCCGAGAGTTCACCCCTCCACTTT.

This clone was seen once. The CDR3 coding sequence is TGCGCCAGCAGCCCCGGGACACCGGCCCCGCAGTACGTC. Translated, it gives CASSPGTPAPQYV. The rearrangement uses TRBV4-1 and TRBJ2-7; D perhaps matches TRBD1 (6 bases). CDR3 length equals 13 residues. Trimming pared 4 bases from V and 9 bases from J, leaving 16 bases between. CDR1 MGHRA and CDR2 YSYEKL come from the germline V gene.

The chain combines TRBV9 with TRBJ2-1; maybe TRBD1 (7 bases). Trimming removed 4 bases from V and 8 bases from J, with 16 bases in between. The CDR3 is 14 residues long. CDR1 and CDR2 (germline): SGDLS, YYNGEE. The CDR3 here is CASSPRDREDEQFF. CDR3 coding DNA: TGTGCCAGCAGCCCAAGAGACAGGGAGGATGAGCAGTTCTTC.

V usage is TRBV7-6 and J usage is TRBJ1-5; tentative D call: TRBD1 (6 bases). V was trimmed by 1 base and J by 7 bases, leaving 20 bases between them. The CDR3 is 17 residues long. Germline V gene sequence: CDR1 SGHVS, CDR2 FNYEAQ. The CDR3 loop reads CASSLGLGEKRGQPQHF. Here the CDR3 DNA reads TGTGCCAGCAGCTTAGGTCTAGGCGAAAAGAGGGGGCAGCCCCAGCATTTT.

A single count supports this clone. V usage is TRBV5-1 and J usage is TRBJ1-2; D unresolved. The CDR3 totals 17 residues. Germline-derived CDR1 and CDR2 are SGHRS and YFSETQ. The V end was cut by 0 bases, the J end by 6 bases, with 21 bases between. CDR3 amino acids: CASSLELQSRNKNGYTF. As DNA, the CDR3 is TGCGCCAGCAGCTTGGAGTTACAGTCCAGGAACAAGAATGGCTACACCTTC.

The genes are TRBV5-8 and TRBJ2-1; perhaps TRBD2 as D (6 bases). Germline V gene sequence: CDR1 SGHTS, CDR2 YDEGEE. The length of the CDR3 is 15 residues. Trimming cost V 0 bases and J 1 base, with 8 bases left between them. The DNA for the CDR3 is TGTGCCAGCAGCTTGGACGGGGGATCCTACAATGAGCAGTTCTTC. This encodes CASSLDGGSYNEQFF.

The chain couples TRBV29-1 to TRBJ1-1; 8 positions agree with TRBD1. Losses at the gene ends were 6 bases for V and 1 base for J; bases not matched to a gene: 7. Germline lookup yields CDR1 SQVTM and CDR2 ANQGSEA. This CDR3 is built from 14 residues. The CDR3 is CSVAHRGGNTEAFF. The CDR3 bases are TGCAGCGTCGCACACAGGGGGGGGAACACTGAAGCTTTCTTT.

The rearrangement uses TRBV15 and TRBJ1-1; D is perhaps TRBD1 (5 bases). This CDR3 is built from 16 residues. Trimming removed 1 base at V and 4 bases at J, with 16 bases between. CDR1 and CDR2 from the germline V gene are LNHNV and YYDKDF (reference sequence). The CDR3 DNA follows: TGTGCCACCAGCAGAGGAGGAGGGGCCCGGGGCACTGAAGCTTTCTTT. Protein sequence: CATSRGGGARGTEAFF.

The chain joins TRBV6-5 to TRBJ1-6, with a weak D call TRBD1 (5 bases). Trimming took off 2 bases at V and 10 bases at J, with 9 bases between the two ends. From germline, CDR1 is MNHEY and CDR2 SVGAGI. CDR3 length equals 13 residues. CDR3: CASSYGQESPLHF. CDR3 coding DNA: TGTGCCAGCAGTTACGGACAAGAATCACCCCTCCACTTT.

The V call is TRBV5-5, the J call TRBJ2-5; 11 bases are shared with TRBD1. V lost 4 bases to trimming and J lost 5 bases; unmatched junction nucleotides: 7. From germline, CDR1 is SGHKS and CDR2 YYEKEE (reference sequence). The CDR3 sequence is 15 residues long. CDR3 DNA: TGTGCCAGCAGCCCGGACAGGGGGCGCGGGGAGACCCAGTACTTC. Protein: CASSPDRGRGETQYF.

The V and J genes are TRBV27 and TRBJ1-2; D may be TRBD1 (6 bases). V was trimmed by 4 bases and J by 4 bases, leaving 19 bases between them. The CDR3 is 16 residues long. Germline loops: CDR1 MNHEY, CDR2 SMNVEV (reference sequence). The CDR3 spells CASSSRALRGGYGYTF. CDR3 DNA: TGTGCCAGCAGTTCTCGGGCGCTGAGAGGGGGCTATGGCTACACCTTC.

V is TRBV30 and J is TRBJ1-5; 9 bases line up with TRBD1. Germline CDR1 GTSNPN, CDR2 SVGIG (reference sequence). The CDR3 covers 14 residues. V lost 0 bases, J lost 4 bases, and 1 base stayed unmatched. The CDR3 region has the DNA TGTGCCTGGAGTGTAGGGACAGGGAATCAGCCCCAGCATTTT. Translation gives CAWSVGTGNQPQHF.

The rearrangement links TRBV7-8 to TRBJ1-5; TRBD1 is a possible D gene (5 bases). The ends were cut back, 4 bases at V and 3 bases at J, with 10 bases in the middle. Germline CDR1 SGHVS, CDR2 FQNEAQ. The CDR3 is 14 amino acids. CDR3 protein: CASSSSRDNQPQHF. CDR3 DNA sequence: TGTGCCAGCAGCTCCAGCAGGGACAATCAGCCCCAGCATTTT.

The V gene is TRBV27, the J gene TRBJ2-7, with 9 nucleotides matching TRBD1. With 6 bases clipped from V and 2 bases from J, the junction kept 5 bases outside the gene matches. The CDR3 loop spans 14 amino acids. The germline V gene encodes CDR1 MNHEY and CDR2 SMNVEV (reference sequence). CDR3 loop: CASRGQGNPYEQYF. In DNA, the CDR3 is TGTGCCAGCAGGGGACAGGGAAATCCCTACGAGCAGTACTTC.

The chain recombines TRBV2 with TRBJ1-2, with D hard to call. Looked up from germline, CDR1 is SNHLY and CDR2 is FYNNEI. Trimming took 4 bases from V and 7 from J, leaving 7 bases between them. This CDR3 has 11 residues. CDR3 DNA sequence: TGTGCCAGCAGTGCCCCAGGTGGCTACACCTTC. It encodes CASSAPGGYTF.